A single sample gave rise to the 20 T cell receptor beta chains below, sequenced in a study of T cell repertoires in cytomegalovirus infection (dated by TCRdb to about 2019). Antigen specificity for these receptors is unknown. The run used an Illumina HiSeq 1500. Starting from the raw public reads, TCRdb applied fastp trimming at Q25, assembled clones with MiXCR and retained in-frame beta chains. Every entry covers one CDR3 protein and lists the most common genes and DNA from its rows. The sample table contains about 890,000 distinct CDR3 sequences; only one count was recorded for approximately 31% of them. In total, the top ten clones hold roughly an eighth of the sample. The label giving this sample's treatment or condition can be read as: in vitro stimulation with specific CMV peptide epitopes to enrich CMV-specific T cells. The starting material was cultured CD8+ T cells from PBMCs, obtained from culture after CMV antigen stimulation. All receptors derive from a human donor in good health (CMV status not recorded). Some clones in this sample may be carry-over from other donors' samples.

The chain employs TRBV10-2 and TRBJ2-1, with unresolved D. The CDR3 consists of 12 residues. The germline V and J ends were trimmed by 2 bases and 7 bases, with 6 bases remaining between them. Germline V CDR1 and CDR2: WSHSY, SAAADI. CDR3 in amino acids: CASSEKVNEQFF. In DNA, the CDR3 is TGCGCCAGCAGTGAGAAAGTGAATGAGCAGTTCTTC.

The genes are TRBV10-3 and TRBJ2-7, with D perhaps being TRBD1 or TRBD2 (6 bases each). CDR3 length: 13 amino acids. The germline CDR1 and CDR2 sequences are ENHRY and SYGVKD. V lost 0 bases and J 7 bases, leaving 10 bases between the germline ends. For the CDR3, the DNA is TGTGCCATCAGTGAGTCTGGGGGGCGAGAGCAGTACGTC. Its translation is CAISESGGREQYV.

The chain is built from TRBV27 and TRBJ2-7; D is ambiguous. Germline V lookup: CDR1 MNHEY, CDR2 SMNVEV (reference sequence). The CDR3 sequence is 14 residues long. With 2 bases removed from V and 4 bases from J, the gap between germline ends came to 12 bases. CDR3 region: CASSLVQSRYEQYF. DNA of the CDR3: TGTGCCAGCAGTTTAGTACAGAGCCGTTACGAGCAGTACTTC.

In DNA form, the CDR3 reads TGTGCCAGCAGTCTACGAATTGGGACGGACACTGAAGCTTTCTTT. It is translated as CASSLRIGTDTEAFF. The chain has TRBV12-3 or TRBV12-4 and TRBJ1-1, with D possibly matching TRBD1 (5 bases). V was shortened by 5 bases and J by 3 bases, with 16 bases between the two germline ends. The CDR3 is made up of 15 amino acids.

This clonotype was recorded a few times. This chain uses TRBV2 with TRBJ1-1; no reliable D call. Germline CDR1 is SNHLY and CDR2 is FYNNEI. V dropped 2 bases and J dropped 4 bases, with 11 bases sitting between them. The CDR3 consists of 14 residues. This CDR3 is CASSETGVATEAFF. The DNA for the CDR3 is TGTGCCAGCAGTGAAACCGGGGTCGCCACTGAAGCTTTCTTT.

This clonotype was seen a handful of times. The CDR3, as DNA: TGTGCCAGCAGTTTGATCGGACAGGGGGCGCGTGACGAAAAACTGTTTTTT. As protein: CASSLIGQGARDEKLFF. The V and J genes are TRBV12-3 or TRBV12-4 and TRBJ1-4, with 11 bases aligning to TRBD1. The CDR3 has 17 amino acids. Trimming cost V 3 bases and J 8 bases; bases outside gene matches: 11.

This clonotype was counted between two and nine times. The chain couples TRBV24-1 to TRBJ1-1; perhaps TRBD1 as D (5 bases). The length of the CDR3 is 14 residues. V shed 7 bases and J shed 3 bases, with 14 bases lying between them. Germline CDR1 and CDR2: KGHDR and SFDVKD. CDR3 DNA sequence: TGTGCCACCAGGGGCGAACGGGGGGACACTGAAGCTTTCTTT. Its protein product is CATRGERGDTEAFF.

The genes are TRBV20-1 and TRBJ1-2, with 8 nucleotides matching TRBD1. V lost 0 bases to trimming and J lost 8 bases; unmatched junction nucleotides: 8. The CDR3 contains 14 residues. CDR1 is DFQATT and CDR2 is SNEGSKA in the germline V gene (reference sequence). The CDR3: CSARDYQGAWGYTF. DNA for the CDR3: TGCAGTGCTAGAGATTATCAGGGGGCATGGGGCTACACCTTC.

The chain uses TRBV5-1 and TRBJ2-2; D remains unclear. The CDR3 spans 17 residues. The V end lost 0 bases, the J end lost 0 bases, and 12 bases lay between the germline ends. Germline lookup yields CDR1 SGHRS and CDR2 YFSETQ. CDR3 in DNA: TGCGCCAGCAGCTTGGTGGGCGGAACTCCGAACACCGGGGAGCTGTTTTTT. Its protein is CASSLVGGTPNTGELFF.

The CDR3 region has the DNA TGTGCCAGTACCTTAGGGGGTCCAGATACGCAGTATTTT. Translating it yields CASTLGGPDTQYF. The chain combines TRBV19 with TRBJ2-3, with D maybe TRBD1 (6 bases). The germline V gene encodes CDR1 LNHDA and CDR2 SQIVND (reference sequence). V was pared by 7 bases and J by 4 bases, with 12 bases between. This CDR3 spans 13 amino acids.

At least ten counts were recorded for this clonotype. The chain employs TRBV7-6 and TRBJ1-1; D possibly corresponds to TRBD1 (6 bases). V was cut by 1 base and J by 4 bases, with 13 bases left in between. CDR1 and CDR2 from the germline V gene are SGHVS and FNYEAQ. This CDR3 contains 15 residues. The CDR3 nucleotides are TGTGCCAGCAGCTTAGGTACAGGGCGGACCACTGAAGCTTTCTTT. Translating gives CASSLGTGRTTEAFF.

The DNA for the CDR3 is TGTGCCAGCGGATCGGACAGCCTATCCTATAATTCACCCCTCCACTTT. It codes for CASGSDSLSYNSPLHF. The chain joins TRBV2 to TRBJ1-6; D perhaps matches TRBD1 (6 bases). Germline V gene sequence: CDR1 SNHLY, CDR2 FYNNEI. The CDR3 sequence is 16 residues long. V dropped 8 bases and J dropped 1 base, with 15 bases sitting between them.

J is TRBJ2-3 and V is TRBV28; D perhaps matches TRBD1 (6 bases). The CDR3 extends over 15 amino acids. Germline CDR1 is MDHEN and CDR2 is SYDVKM. The V gene lost 4 bases and the J gene lost 4 bases, with 15 bases spanning the gap. The CDR3 region has the DNA TGTGCCAGCAGTTCGGGACACTCCTGGGCAGATACGCAGTATTTT. It is translated as CASSSGHSWADTQYF.

V gene TRBV24-1 combines with J gene TRBJ2-2; 8 nucleotides line up with TRBD1. Trimming at V came to 10 bases and at J to 4 bases, leaving 10 bases not matched to a gene. The CDR3 is made up of 15 amino acids. The germline V gene has CDR1 KGHDR and CDR2 SFDVKD. The CDR3, as DNA: TGTGCCACTAATGACAGGGGTCCGCTCACCGGGGAGCTGTTTTTT. Translation gives CATNDRGPLTGELFF.

Comment on this clonotype: The germline gene is not matched at one end of the junction; a read error may be the cause. V is TRBV7-4 and J is TRBJ1-1; D perhaps matches TRBD1 (6 bases). Germline V lookup: CDR1 SGHVT, CDR2 SQSDAQ. The CDR3 is 10 amino acids. CDR3 loop: CTSGDKWAFF. CDR3 bases: TGTACCAGCGGGGACAAGTGGGCTTTCTTT.

The chain links TRBV19 to TRBJ2-1; no clear D. Trimming shortened V by 5 bases and J by 8 bases, and 19 bases separated the two germline ends. This CDR3 has 15 amino acids. CDR1 LNHDA and CDR2 SQIVND come from the germline V gene (reference sequence). The CDR3 protein is CASSSSPLARDEQFF. DNA for the CDR3: TGTGCCAGTAGTTCCTCCCCGTTGGCACGGGATGAGCAGTTCTTC. The variable domain in full, completed from reference TRBV19 and TRBJ2-1, reads DGGITQSPKYLFRKEGQNVTLSCEQNLNHDAMYWYRQDPGQGLRLIYYSQIVNDFQKGDIAEGYSVSREKKESFPLTVTSAQKNPTAFYLCASSSSPLARDEQFFGPGTRLTVL.

This clonotype was seen only a few times. The V call is TRBV12-3 or TRBV12-4, the J call TRBJ2-1; D could derive from TRBD1 or TRBD2 (6 bases each). V shed 1 base and J shed 7 bases, with 14 bases lying between them. The CDR3 consists of 15 residues. The CDR3 DNA sequence: TGTGCCAGCAGTTTAGGGGGGGCCGGGTGGAATGAGCAGTTCTTC. It is translated as CASSLGGAGWNEQFF.

This clonotype was seen more than once but under ten times. This chain joins TRBV6-8 and TRBJ2-3, with a tentative D call TRBD1 (6 bases). Trimming shortened V by 5 bases and J by 6 bases, and 15 bases separated the two germline ends. The germline V gene has CDR1 MNHGY and CDR2 SAAAGT. The CDR3 extends over 14 amino acids. The CDR3, as DNA: TGTGCCAGCAGTGTACAGGGTCCCGGGGATACGCAGTATTTT. The encoded protein is CASSVQGPGDTQYF.

CDR3 amino acids: CASSFGLADPMGRETQYF. The DNA of the CDR3 is TGTGCCAGCAGCTTCGGACTAGCGGACCCCATGGGGAGAGAGACCCAGTACTTC. The rearrangement links TRBV7-9 to TRBJ2-5; 10 bases fit TRBD2. The CDR3 length is 18 residues. Trimming took 3 bases from V and 4 from J; bases not matched to a gene: 14. Germline V gene data show CDR1 as SEHNR and CDR2 as FQNEAQ (reference sequence).

This clonotype was seen a handful of times. J is TRBJ1-2 and V is TRBV19; TRBD1 aligns across 7 bases. The CDR3 has 18 residues. Germline CDR1 reads LNHDA; CDR2 reads SQIVND (reference sequence). Unmatched junction bases numbered 19, after V lost 6 bases and J lost 3 bases. CDR3 bases: TGTGCCAGTAGACCGACAGGGTTGGGGTTTAGGAGTCACTATGGCTACACCTTC. This encodes CASRPTGLGFRSHYGYTF.